Detailed here is one TCR beta chain. Antigen specificity is unknown. In the same sample, other DNA sequences code for this CDR3. CD45RO-negative, CCR7-positively selected cells formed the naive CD8 fraction, excluding terminally differentiated effector memory CD45RA+ cells. CDR3 size: 15 residues. V was pared by 5 bases and J by 0 bases, with 1 base of the junction left unmatched. CDR1 and CDR2 from the germline V gene are LNHDA and SQIVND (reference sequence). The data derive from a study of shared clonotypes between healthy human individuals. Whole-study context: Per-donor plates numbered three CD4 naive, three CD4 memory, two CD8 naive and one CD8 memory.

Deep was the level used in running the assay. Sequencing was performed with immunoSEQ multiplex PCR; in TCRdb, only in-frame clones are kept and a portion is missing. In the table there are some 2 million clones, over 85% of which are singletons. General observations from the study: A reduction in generation probabilities was seen for non-shared clonotypes relative to those shared by all four donors.

The rearrangement joins TRBV19 to TRBJ2-1; TRBD1 matches 10 bases. The material sequenced was naive CD8+ T cells sorted from blood. The TCR originated in a man aged 18 to 29 in good health. The CDR3 region is CASSRTGGSYNEQFF. In nucleotides, the CDR3 is TGTGCCAGTAGTCGGACAGGGGGCTCCTACAATGAGCAGTTCTTC.